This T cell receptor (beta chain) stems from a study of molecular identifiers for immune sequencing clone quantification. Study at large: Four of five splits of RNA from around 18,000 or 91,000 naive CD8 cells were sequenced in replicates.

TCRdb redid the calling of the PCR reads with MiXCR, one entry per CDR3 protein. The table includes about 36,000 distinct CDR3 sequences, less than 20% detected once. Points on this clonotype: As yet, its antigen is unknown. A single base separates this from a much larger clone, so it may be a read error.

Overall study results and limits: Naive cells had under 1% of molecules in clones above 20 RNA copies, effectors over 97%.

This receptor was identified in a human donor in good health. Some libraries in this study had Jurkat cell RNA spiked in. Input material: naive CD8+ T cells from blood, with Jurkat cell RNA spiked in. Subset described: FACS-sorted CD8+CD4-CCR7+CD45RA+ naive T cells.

CDR3 nucleotide sequence: TGTGCCAGCAGTATGGGGGTAGCCGAAAACATTCAGTACTTC. This codes for CASSMGVAENIQYF. The genes are TRBV28 and TRBJ2-4; the D call may be TRBD1 or TRBD2 (5 bases each). CDR1 is MDHEN, CDR2 SYDVKM, per germline. This CDR3 region has 14 residues.